This T cell receptor (beta chain) is from a study of blood T cell repertoires in COVID-19. As for the study in general: Material from acute and convalescent COVID-19 was sourced from the United States, Italy and Spain. Nucleic acid was either cDNA or gDNA, and it came from T cells, B-cell-depleted T cells, or PBMCs.

J lost 5 bases, V lost 2 bases, and 5 bases had no gene match. This CDR3 spans 15 amino acids. CDR1 and CDR2 from the germline V gene are MGHRA and YSYEKL. Methods used by the authors: Nucleated cell counts were estimated from reference gene primer amplification. Generated by immunoSEQ multiplex PCR, the TCRdb table keeps only in-frame clones and is missing some. The V and J calls and the clone size are those of that table, but D and trimming were determined from the DNA. The sample lists roughly 92,000 clones, roughly 86% occurring once. The TCR comes from a man in his fifties with acute or convalescent COVID-19. The chain has TRBV4-1 and TRBJ1-1, with 10 bases identical to TRBD1. Source material: peripheral blood. The CDR3 DNA is TGCGCCAGCAGCCAATGGGGACAGGGGAGTACTGAAGCTTTCTTT. As protein: CASSQWGQGSTEAFF.